A single sample is the source of the 8 T cell receptor beta chains below, sequenced in a study of control samples from healthy donors and cancer patients. Measured with immunoSEQ multiplex PCR; TCRdb has only the in-frame clones, and not every one. Of about 150,000 clones in the sample, 92% were seen once. Sequencing was done on a sample of blood. Every receptor here comes from a woman under 40 in good health.

V usage is TRBV2 and J usage is TRBJ2-3; possible D gene TRBD2, 6 bases. The CDR3 runs to 15 residues. The germline V and J ends were trimmed by 6 bases and 0 bases, with 13 bases remaining between them. CDR1 and CDR2 from the germline V gene are SNHLY and FYNNEI. The CDR3 region has the DNA TGTGCCAGCAGACCGACTAGAACTAGCACAGATACGCAGTATTTT. As protein: CASRPTRTSTDTQYF.

The gene calls are TRBV5-1 and TRBJ2-3, with D perhaps being TRBD1 or TRBD2 (5 bases each). Germline V gene lookup returns CDR1 SGHRS and CDR2 YFSETQ. CDR3 length: 18 amino acids. The germline V and J ends were trimmed by 0 bases and 5 bases, with 22 bases remaining between them. CDR3 amino acids: CASSLGRYLWGSGDTQYF. Here the CDR3 DNA reads TGCGCCAGCAGCTTGGGCCGCTATTTATGGGGGAGTGGAGATACGCAGTATTTT.

V is TRBV7-9 and J is TRBJ2-3, with TRBD2 matching over 7 bases. V dropped 1 base and J dropped 5; count of bases not matched to a gene: 3. This CDR3 comprises 14 residues. Germline V gives CDR1 SEHNR, CDR2 FQNEAQ (reference sequence). The CDR3 region has the DNA TGTGCCAGCAGCTTAGAGTCGGGAGGAGATACGCAGTATTTT. Protein: CASSLESGGDTQYF.

The chain joins TRBV24-1 to TRBJ2-7; D is uncertain. Germline lookup yields CDR1 KGHDR and CDR2 SFDVKD. The CDR3 length is 11 residues. Deletions cut 3 bases from V and 3 bases from J, with 2 bases between. The CDR3 coding sequence is TGTGCCACCAGTGATGACTACGAGCAGTACTTC. Its protein is CATSDDYEQYF.

The chain carries TRBV9 and TRBJ2-2, with 10 bases matching TRBD2. The CDR3 loop spans 19 amino acids. The J segment lost 6 bases and the V segment lost 0 bases, leaving 14 bases of the junction unmatched. The germline V gene encodes CDR1 SGDLS and CDR2 YYNGEE. The CDR3, as DNA: TGTGCCAGCAGCGTAGAATTCGCTGCTAGCGGGAGTGTATCCGGGGAGCTGTTTTTT. It is translated as CASSVEFAASGSVSGELFF. The whole variable domain, filled in from reference TRBV9 and TRBJ2-2, reads DSGVTQTPKHLITATGQRVTLRCSPRSGDLSVYWYQQSLDQGLQFLIQYYNGEERAKGNILERFSAQQFPDLHSELNLSSLELGDSALYFCASSVEFAASGSVSGELFFGEGSRLTVL.

This rearrangement joins TRBV19 to TRBJ1-3; D gene unclear. There are 13 residues in the CDR3. Per the germline V gene, CDR1 is LNHDA and CDR2 is SQIVND (reference sequence). The V and J ends lost 9 bases and 2 bases respectively, with 11 bases between them. The DNA of the CDR3 is TGTGCCAGCAAAGGGTTGACTGGAAACACCATATATTTT. Residues: CASKGLTGNTIYF.

J is TRBJ2-7 and V is TRBV30; 8 positions match TRBD1. CDR1 is GTSNPN and CDR2 is SVGIG in the germline V gene (reference sequence). This CDR3 comprises 14 residues. V trimming: 3 bases; J trimming: 5 bases; junction bases outside the gene matches: 9. The CDR3 nucleotides are TGTGCCTGGAGAAGCCTCTGGACAGGGAACGAGCAGTACTTC. This encodes CAWRSLWTGNEQYF.

The rearrangement uses TRBV7-9 and TRBJ2-4; D assignment may be TRBD1 or TRBD2 (5 bases each). Deletions cut 5 bases from V and 0 bases from J, with 17 bases between. Germline assignment: CDR1 SEHNR and CDR2 FQNEAQ (reference sequence). This CDR3 contains 17 residues. The CDR3 DNA is TGTGCCAGCAGCCCAAACGGGACCGCACAAGCCAAAAACATTCAGTACTTC. Translating gives CASSPNGTAQAKNIQYF.